These T cell receptor beta chains were read from a single sample in a study of cytomegalovirus exposure and HLA in healthy donors. Here immunoSEQ multiplex PCR was the method, and the copy in TCRdb shows in-frame clones only, minus some. The sample yields 90,000 to 120,000 clones, 84% seen once. The sequenced material came from PBMCs. Receptor source: a woman aged 18-35 years in good health and CMV-seronegative. Each CDR3 is given with its conserved first and last residue. The order of the fields is CDR3 DNA, CDR3 protein, clone size, V gene, D gene, CDR3 length, J gene. The D gene is left open where the match is weak. Clone sizes are given selectively: once, few, many, or a class where the clone is expanded.

TGTGCCAGCAGCAAAGTGACACAGCCCATTGGAAACACCATATATTTT CASSKVTQPIGNTIYF NA TRBV21-1 NA 16 TRBJ1-3
TGTGCCAGCAGTAAAGGGAGGGCGGACATTCAGTACTTC CASSKGRADIQYF NA TRBV6-5 TRBD2 13 TRBJ2-4
TGTGCCAGCAGTACCCGAGGGAGGAATACTGAAGCTTTCTTT CASSTRGRNTEAFF once TRBV6-5 NA 14 TRBJ1-1
TGTGCCAGCAGCTACAGGGGGGATCAGCCCCAGCATTTT CASSYRGDQPQHF NA TRBV7-2 TRBD1 13 TRBJ1-5
TGTGCCAGCAAAGCCCAGGGGGGTTTGCACGAGCAGTACTTC CASKAQGGLHEQYF NA TRBV6-6 NA 14 TRBJ2-7
TGTGCCAGTAGTGCGCAGGGGCGCTACGAGCAGTACTTC CASSAQGRYEQYF NA TRBV19 NA 13 TRBJ2-7
TGTGCCAGCAGCTTACGGGAAAGCAGAGATACGCAGTATTTT CASSLRESRDTQYF NA TRBV7-3 NA 14 TRBJ2-3
TGTGCCAGCTCACCACGGGCGGGTCCCGGCAATGAGCAGTTCTTC CASSPRAGPGNEQFF NA TRBV18 NA 15 TRBJ2-1
TGCGCCAGCAGACAAGGGGGCATGAACACTGAAGCTTTCTTT CASRQGGMNTEAFF once TRBV5-1 TRBD1 14 TRBJ1-1
TGTGCCAGCAGTTCGCTGCGGACAACCCCTGAAAAACTGTTTTTT CASSSLRTTPEKLFF NA TRBV6-5 NA 15 TRBJ1-4
TGTGCCAGCAGTTTAGGGTCCGGCGGGCTTTTTCAGAATGAGCAGTTCTTC CASSLGSGGLFQNEQFF NA TRBV28 NA 17 TRBJ2-1
TGTGCCAGCAGCTACCCCCTGGATCAGGGTAGACAAGAGACCCAGTACTTC CASSYPLDQGRQETQYF NA TRBV5-6 NA 17 TRBJ2-5
TGTGCCAGCTCCTATCAAGAGGGTAATCAGCCCCAGCATTTT CASSYQEGNQPQHF NA TRBV6-5 NA 14 TRBJ1-5
TGCGCCAGCAGCCAAGATCGGGGACTAGCGGGGGCGAACACCGGGGAGCTGTTTTTT CASSQDRGLAGANTGELFF NA TRBV4-1 TRBD2 19 TRBJ2-2
TGCGCCAGCAGCCAAGAAGGGACAGGAGCTATGAACACTGAAGCTTTCTTT CASSQEGTGAMNTEAFF few TRBV4-3 TRBD1 17 TRBJ1-1
TGTGCCAGCAGCTCCCCGGGGGGGGAAGGAGAGCAGTACTTC CASSSPGGEGEQYF NA TRBV11-2 TRBD2 14 TRBJ2-7
TGTGCCAGCCGGGGGGGGGTCACTGGAAACACCATATATTTT CASRGGVTGNTIYF NA TRBV7-8 NA 14 TRBJ1-3
TGTGCCAGCAGCTTGGTTCGGGGGGGGCCCACAGATACGCAGTATTTT CASSLVRGGPTDTQYF NA TRBV5-4 TRBD2 16 TRBJ2-3